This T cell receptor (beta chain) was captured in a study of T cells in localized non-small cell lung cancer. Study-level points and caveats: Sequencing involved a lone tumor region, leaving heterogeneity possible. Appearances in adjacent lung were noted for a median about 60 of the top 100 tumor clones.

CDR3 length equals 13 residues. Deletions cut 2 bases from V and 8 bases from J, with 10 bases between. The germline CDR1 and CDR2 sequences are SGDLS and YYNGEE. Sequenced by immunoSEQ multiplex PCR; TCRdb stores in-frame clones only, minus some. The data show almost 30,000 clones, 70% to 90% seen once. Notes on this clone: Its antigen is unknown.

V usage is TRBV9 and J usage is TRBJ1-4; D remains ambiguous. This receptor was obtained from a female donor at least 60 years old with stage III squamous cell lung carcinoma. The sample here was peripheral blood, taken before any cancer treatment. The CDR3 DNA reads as TGTGCCAGCAGCGTCGGTGTTGGAGAAAAACTGTTTTTT. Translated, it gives CASSVGVGEKLFF.